This TCR beta chain was obtained from a study of cytomegalovirus exposure and HLA in healthy donors. About the study: In a later analysis, it was reported that the approximately 110 validation repertoires had been produced on the same platform as the 550 to 850 repertoires belonging to the first cohort.

CDR3 length equals 20 residues. Looked up from germline, CDR1 is SGHRS and CDR2 is YFSETQ. Losses at the gene ends were 3 bases for V and 0 bases for J; bases not matched to a gene: 14. Repertoires were generated with immunoSEQ multiplex PCR, while TCRdb's copy carries only in-frame clones and drops some. The sample holds over 85,000 clones, just under 95% seen once. The sequenced sample was PBMCs. The sequence derives from a woman between 18 and 29 years old in good health and CMV-seronegative. V gene TRBV5-1 combines with J gene TRBJ2-3, with 12 nucleotides matching TRBD1. CDR3 coding DNA: TGCGCCAGCAGCTCCGCTAGACCGGGACAGGGGGCAACTAGCACAGATACGCAGTATTTT. This translates into CASSSARPGQGATSTDTQYF.